A few counts support the clone carrying this T cell receptor (beta chain). The antigen remains unidentified. The V segment lost 5 bases and the J segment 5 bases; nucleotides outside the gene matches: 9. CDR1 is SGDLS, CDR2 YYNGEE, per germline. CDR3 size: 15 residues. This sample is part of a study of T-cell reconstitution after alpha-beta-depleted transplantation in children. Study findings and constraints: Several hundred graft clones that had expanded were reportedly the source of alpha-beta T cells about two months after transplant.

A TCRbeta library incorporating unique molecular identifiers was prepared. In TCRdb, the PCR reads were re-called with MiXCR into one record per CDR3 protein. Among around 440,000 distinct CDR3 sequences listed, 15% to 20% were seen once. The specimen was PBMCs, mostly from graft donor cells, collected 360 days after TCRalphabeta/CD19-depleted stem cell transplant. The rearrangement joins TRBV9 to TRBJ2-5; 10 positions match TRBD2. This clonotype was sampled from a boy younger than two who had a stem cell transplant for Wiskott-Aldrich syndrome, so the T cells may come from the graft donor. CDR3 sequence: CASSPSGSGRETQYF. For the CDR3, the DNA is TGTGCCAGCAGTCCTAGCGGGAGCGGGCGGGAGACCCAGTACTTC.